These 10 T cell receptor beta chains came from one sample sequenced in a study of blood T cell repertoires in COVID-19. Assay used: immunoSEQ multiplex PCR; TCRdb lists only in-frame clones, some missing. Of approximately 70,000 clones in the sample, 80% to 85% are singletons; the top ten hold under 5%. The specimen sequenced was peripheral blood. The receptor source for this set is a woman between 55 and 75 years old with acute or convalescent COVID-19.

V is TRBV2 and J is TRBJ1-1, with 12 bases aligning to TRBD1. CDR1 and CDR2 from the germline V gene are SNHLY and FYNNEI. V was pared by 7 bases and J by 5 bases, with 2 bases of the junction left unmatched. The CDR3 is 13 residues long. Written as DNA, the CDR3 is TGTGCCAGCACGGGACAGGGGGCTACTGAAGCTTTCTTT. Translating gives CASTGQGATEAFF. Using reference TRBV2 and TRBJ1-1 for the parts outside the CDR3, the full variable domain is EPEVTQTPSHQVTQMGQEVILRCVPISNHLYFYWYRQILGQKVEFLVSFYNNEISEKSEIFDDQFSVERPDGSNFTLKIRSTKLEDSAMYFCASTGQGATEAFFGQGTRLTVV.

This chain joins TRBV11-2 and TRBJ2-7; 8 bases map to TRBD1. Germline lookup yields CDR1 SGHAT and CDR2 FQNNGV. J was trimmed by 0 bases and V by 5 bases; bases with no gene match: 6. This CDR3 contains 15 residues. The CDR3 DNA is TGTGCCAGCAGCGACGGCAGGGGGCGCTCCTACGAGCAGTACTTC. This sequence encodes CASSDGRGRSYEQYF. The full variable domain, completed using reference TRBV11-2 and TRBJ2-7, is EAGVAQSPRYKIIEKRQSVAFWCNPISGHATLYWYQQILGQGPKLLIQFQNNGVVDDSQLPKDRFSAERLKGVDSTLKIQPAKLEDSAVYLCASSDGRGRSYEQYFGPGTRLTVT.

The rearrangement links TRBV3-1 (or the pseudogene TRBV3-2) to TRBJ1-4, with TRBD1 identical over 9 bases. There are 16 residues in the CDR3. Trimming took 3 bases from V and 8 from J; bases not matched to a gene: 10. Per germline, CDR1 LGHDT and CDR2 YNNKEL (reference sequence). Written as DNA, the CDR3 is TGTGCCAGCAGCCACGGGACAGGGTACATTCCCGAAAAACTGTTTTTT. Its translation: CASSHGTGYIPEKLFF.

V usage is TRBV29-1 and J usage is TRBJ1-1, with 7 bases fitting TRBD1. This CDR3 comprises 13 residues. Germline V gene sequence: CDR1 SQVTM, CDR2 ANQGSEA. V shed 7 bases, J shed 6 bases, and the junction held 11 bases outside the gene matches. The CDR3 loop is CSAQTTGIPEAFF. DNA for the CDR3: TGCAGCGCGCAAACGACAGGGATCCCTGAAGCTTTCTTT.

The V and J genes are TRBV19 and TRBJ1-4; no reliable D call. The germline CDR1 and CDR2 sequences are LNHDA and SQIVND (reference sequence). V lost 0 bases and J 3 bases, leaving 14 bases between the germline ends. The CDR3 totals 17 residues. The CDR3 DNA reads TGTGCCAGTAGTATAGAGGGGAAGCGGCGGTCTAATGAAAAACTGTTTTTT. Its translation is CASSIEGKRRSNEKLFF. Using reference TRBV19 and TRBJ1-4 for the parts outside the CDR3, the full variable domain is DGGITQSPKYLFRKEGQNVTLSCEQNLNHDAMYWYRQDPGQGLRLIYYSQIVNDFQKGDIAEGYSVSREKKESFPLTVTSAQKNPTAFYLCASSIEGKRRSNEKLFFGSGTQLSVL.

The chain employs TRBV18 and TRBJ2-3, with D possibly matching TRBD1 (5 bases). This CDR3 contains 16 residues. Germline values: CDR1 KGHSH, CDR2 LQKENI. Trimming removed 2 bases from V and 0 bases from J, with 12 bases in between. The DNA for the CDR3 is TGTGCCAGCTCACCAAGGATGACAGCTAGCACAGATACGCAGTATTTT. This encodes CASSPRMTASTDTQYF.

This rearrangement joins TRBV4-1 to TRBJ1-5, with 10 nucleotides matching TRBD1. This CDR3 contains 15 residues. The J segment lost 9 bases and the V segment lost 1 base, leaving 6 bases of the junction unmatched. The germline V gene encodes CDR1 MGHRA and CDR2 YSYEKL. CDR3 region: CASSQGTGGTGPQHF. The CDR3 DNA follows: TGCGCCAGCAGCCAAGGGACAGGGGGAACCGGGCCCCAGCATTTT.

This chain connects TRBV6-6 to TRBJ2-1; D unresolved. The CDR3 spans 14 residues. Germline assignment: CDR1 MNHNY and CDR2 SVGAGI (reference sequence). V was clipped by 2 bases and J by 8 bases, with 13 bases between them. For the CDR3, the DNA is TGTGCCAGCAGTTACGTGATTCAACTCGATGAGCAGTTCTTC. Its protein product is CASSYVIQLDEQFF.

The rearrangement links TRBV2 to TRBJ1-1; tentatively, D is TRBD1 (6 bases). Germline V lookup: CDR1 SNHLY, CDR2 FYNNEI. V was shortened by 0 bases and J by 5 bases, with 28 bases between the two germline ends. This CDR3 spans 20 amino acids. CDR3 in amino acids: CASSEADSRRRTTGKTEAFF. CDR3 DNA: TGTGCCAGCAGTGAAGCCGATTCTCGACGCCGAACTACAGGGAAGACTGAAGCTTTCTTT.

This clone turned up a few times. This chain uses TRBV29-1 with TRBJ1-2; TRBD1 aligns across 10 bases. Per the germline V gene, CDR1 is SQVTM and CDR2 is ANQGSEA. The V segment lost 1 base and the J segment 7 bases; nucleotides outside the gene matches: 6. The length of the CDR3 is 14 residues. Here the CDR3 reads CSVEGQGAFSGYTF. The CDR3 DNA is TGCAGCGTTGAAGGACAGGGGGCGTTCAGTGGCTACACCTTC.